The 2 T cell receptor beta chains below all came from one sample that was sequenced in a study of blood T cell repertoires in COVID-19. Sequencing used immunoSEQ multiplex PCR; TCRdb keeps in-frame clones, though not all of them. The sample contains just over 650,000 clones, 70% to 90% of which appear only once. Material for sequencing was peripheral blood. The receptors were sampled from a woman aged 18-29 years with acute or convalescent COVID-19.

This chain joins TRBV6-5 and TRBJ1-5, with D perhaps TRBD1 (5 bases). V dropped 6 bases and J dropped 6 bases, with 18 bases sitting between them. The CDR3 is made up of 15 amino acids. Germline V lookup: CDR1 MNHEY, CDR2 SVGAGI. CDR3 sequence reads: CASSDSRGVAQPQHF. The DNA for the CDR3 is TGTGCCAGCAGCGACAGTAGAGGTGTGGCTCAGCCCCAGCATTTT.

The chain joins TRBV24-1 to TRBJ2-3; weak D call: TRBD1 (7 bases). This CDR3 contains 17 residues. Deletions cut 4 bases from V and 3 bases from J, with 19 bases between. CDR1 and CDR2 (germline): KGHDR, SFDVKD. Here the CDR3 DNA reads TGTGCCACCAGTGAGCCGGGGGAGACAGGGAAGACAGATACGCAGTATTTT. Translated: CATSEPGETGKTDTQYF.